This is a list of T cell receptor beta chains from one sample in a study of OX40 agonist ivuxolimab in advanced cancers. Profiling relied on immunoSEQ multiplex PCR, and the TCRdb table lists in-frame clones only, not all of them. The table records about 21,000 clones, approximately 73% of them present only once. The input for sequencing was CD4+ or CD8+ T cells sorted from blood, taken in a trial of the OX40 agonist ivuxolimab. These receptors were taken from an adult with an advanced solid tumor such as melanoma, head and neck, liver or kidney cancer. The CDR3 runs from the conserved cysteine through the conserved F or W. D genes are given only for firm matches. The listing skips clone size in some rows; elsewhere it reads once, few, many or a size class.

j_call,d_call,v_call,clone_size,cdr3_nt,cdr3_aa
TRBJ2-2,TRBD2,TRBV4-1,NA,TGCGCCAGCAGCCAAGACCTAATCAGCGGGGGCCGGAACACCGGGGAGCTGTTTTTT,CASSQDLISGGRNTGELFF
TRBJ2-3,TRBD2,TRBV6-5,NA,TGTGCCAGCAGTGTAACCGGGACTAGTACAGATACGCAGTATTTT,CASSVTGTSTDTQYF
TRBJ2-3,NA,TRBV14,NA,TGTGCCAGCAGCCAAACCCTGGTGAATACGCAGTATTTT,CASSQTLVNTQYF
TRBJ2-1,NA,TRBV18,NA,TGTGCCAGCTCACCACCCAGTAGTGAGCAGTTCTTC,CASSPPSSEQFF
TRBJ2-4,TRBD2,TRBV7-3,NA,TGTGCCAGCAGCTCCTCTAGCGGCTCCGACATTCAGTACTTC,CASSSSSGSDIQYF
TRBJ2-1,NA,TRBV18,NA,TGTGCCAGCTCACCCAGATTATTACTAGTCCTCGATCCGAGCTCCTACAATGAGCAGTTCTTC,CASSPRLLLVLDPSSYNEQFF
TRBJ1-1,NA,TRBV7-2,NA,TGTGCCAGCAGCTTCCAGGGAACGAACACTGAAGCTTTCTTT,CASSFQGTNTEAFF
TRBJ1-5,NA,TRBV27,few,TGTGCCAGCAGTTCACTCCAGGGGTTGCATCAGCCCCAGCATTTT,CASSSLQGLHQPQHF
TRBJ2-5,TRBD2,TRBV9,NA,TGTGCCAGCAGCCCCCCGACTAGCGGGGCCCAAGAGACCCAGTACTTC,CASSPPTSGAQETQYF
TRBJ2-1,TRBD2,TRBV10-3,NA,TGTGCCATCAGTGGCGATAGCGGGGGTTACAATGAGCAGTTCTTC,CAISGDSGGYNEQFF
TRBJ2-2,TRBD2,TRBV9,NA,TGTGCCAGCAGCCTCGCCGCGACTAGCGGCTCCTGGGGGGAGCTGTTTTTT,CASSLAATSGSWGELFF
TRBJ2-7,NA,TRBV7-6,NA,TGTGCCAGCAGTCCAGGACCGGCGGGGCCGCCCCTCTACGAGCAGTACTTC,CASSPGPAGPPLYEQYF
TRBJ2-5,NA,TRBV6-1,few,TGTGCCAGCAGTCCCCGAATCAACCACCAAGAGACCCAGTACTTC,CASSPRINHQETQYF
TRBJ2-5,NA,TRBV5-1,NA,TGCGCCAGCAGCTTGAGTACAGGCCCTCAAGAGACCCAGTACTTC,CASSLSTGPQETQYF
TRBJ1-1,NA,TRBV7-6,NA,TGTGCCAGCAGCTTAGCGCGGAACACTGAAGCTTTCTTT,CASSLARNTEAFF
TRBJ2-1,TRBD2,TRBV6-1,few,TGTGCCAGCTCCATAGCGGGGGGGCAAAGTGAGCAGTTCTTC,CASSIAGGQSEQFF
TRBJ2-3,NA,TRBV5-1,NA,TGCGCCAGCAGCTTGCGCCCGTCGTCGTCGTCGGATACGCAGTATTTT,CASSLRPSSSSDTQYF
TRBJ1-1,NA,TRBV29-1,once,TGCAGCGTTGACCCTAAGACAAAATGGGGCACTGAAGCTTTCTTT,CSVDPKTKWGTEAFF
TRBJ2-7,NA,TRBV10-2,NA,TGCGCCAGCGGCCTGGAGGGGGCGAGCACCTACGAGCAGTACTTC,CASGLEGASTYEQYF
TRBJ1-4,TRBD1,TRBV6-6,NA,TGTGCCAGCAGTCAGAGGGAGGGGGCGAGGGAAAAACTGTTTTTT,CASSQREGAREKLFF
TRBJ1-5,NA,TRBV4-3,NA,TGCGCCAGCAGCGTACAGGAGAATCAGCCCCAGCATTTT,CASSVQENQPQHF
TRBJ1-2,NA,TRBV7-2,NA,TGTGCCAGCAGCCCCGGACAGCAAACTAACTATGGCTACACCTTC,CASSPGQQTNYGYTF
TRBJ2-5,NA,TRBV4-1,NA,TGCGCCAGCAGCCCGGACGGCTTTTTTGTGACCCAGTACTTC,CASSPDGFFVTQYF
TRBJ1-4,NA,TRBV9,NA,TGTGCCAGCAGCGTTGGGAGAACTAATGAAAAACTGTTTTTT,CASSVGRTNEKLFF
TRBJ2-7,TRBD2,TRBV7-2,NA,TGTGCCAGCAGCTTGGGGCTAGCGGGGGACTCCTACGAGCAGTACTTC,CASSLGLAGDSYEQYF
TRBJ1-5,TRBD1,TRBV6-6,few,TGTGCCAGCAGTTACGGACAGGGCAATCAGCCCCAGCATTTT,CASSYGQGNQPQHF
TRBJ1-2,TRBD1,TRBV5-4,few,TGTGCCAGCAGCTTGGATCGGGGACAGGGGGATGGCTACACCTTC,CASSLDRGQGDGYTF
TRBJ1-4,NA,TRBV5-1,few,TGCGCCAGCAGCTTGGATAATGGGGGGATAGTAAAACTGTTTTTT,CASSLDNGGIVKLFF
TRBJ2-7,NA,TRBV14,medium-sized,TGTGCCAGCAGACAAGGGGGGTTGGGCTCCTACGAGCAGTACTTC,CASRQGGLGSYEQYF
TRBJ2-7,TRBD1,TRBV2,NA,TGTGCCAGCAGTGAAGGGGCAGGGGGCCCCTACGAGCAGTACTTC,CASSEGAGGPYEQYF
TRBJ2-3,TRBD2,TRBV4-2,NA,TGTGCCAGCAGAGCCGTAGGAAGACTAGCGGAGAGCACAGATACGCAGTATTTT,CASRAVGRLAESTDTQYF
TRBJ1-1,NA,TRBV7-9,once,TGTGCCAGCACCCGGGGGTTTCTGAACACTGAAGCTTTCTTT,CASTRGFLNTEAFF
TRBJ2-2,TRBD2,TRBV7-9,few,TGTGCCAGCCGAAAAACTAGCGGGGGGGCCGGGGCCACCGGGGAGCTGTTTTTT,CASRKTSGGAGATGELFF
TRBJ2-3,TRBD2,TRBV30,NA,TGTGCCTATGGGACTAGCTTTTATACGCAGTATTTT,CAYGTSFYTQYF
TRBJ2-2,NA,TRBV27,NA,TGTGCCAGCAGTTTTCAGGGACCGGCCACCGGGGAGCTGTTTTTT,CASSFQGPATGELFF
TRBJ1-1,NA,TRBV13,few,TGTGCCAGCAGCTTAGTTGAGGAAGCTTTCTTT,CASSLVEEAFF
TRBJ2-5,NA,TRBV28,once,TGTGCCAGCATGACAGACCAAGAGACCCAGTACTTC,CASMTDQETQYF
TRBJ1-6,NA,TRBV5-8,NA,TGTGCCAGCAGCTTGGATTGGCAGGGGCCTCCGGGGGTCCACTTT,CASSLDWQGPPGVHF
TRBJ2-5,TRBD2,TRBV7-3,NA,TGTGCCAGCAGCTTTAGCGGGGAGTTAGGGGAGACCCAGTACTTC,CASSFSGELGETQYF
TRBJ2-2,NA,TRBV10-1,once,TGCGCCTGCTACGACATGAACACCGGGGAGCTGTTTTTT,CACYDMNTGELFF
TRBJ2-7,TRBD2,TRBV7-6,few,TGTGCCAGCAGCCCCCGGGTTAGCGGGGACGAGCAGTACTTC,CASSPRVSGDEQYF
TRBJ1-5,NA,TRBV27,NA,TGTGCCAGCCGACAGCGGGACCAGCCCCAGCATTTT,CASRQRDQPQHF
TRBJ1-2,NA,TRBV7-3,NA,TGTGCCAGCAGCTTCGGCGGTGGCTACACCTTC,CASSFGGGYTF
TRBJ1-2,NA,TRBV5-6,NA,TGTGCCAGCAGCTTGAGTAGGGTCGCGAGCTACACCTTC,CASSLSRVASYTF
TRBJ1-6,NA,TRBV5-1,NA,TGCGCCAGCAGCCCGGACGGAACGAATTCACCCCTCCACTTT,CASSPDGTNSPLHF
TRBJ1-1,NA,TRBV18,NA,TGTGCCAGCTCACCAGTAGAGGCGGGGCTCAACACTGAAGCTTTCTTT,CASSPVEAGLNTEAFF
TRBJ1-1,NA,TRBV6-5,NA,TGTGCCAGCATCTTAAGGACTGGGAACACTGAAGCTTTCTTT,CASILRTGNTEAFF
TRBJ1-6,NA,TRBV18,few,TGTGCCAGCTCATCGGACGGCTCACCCCTCCACTTT,CASSSDGSPLHF
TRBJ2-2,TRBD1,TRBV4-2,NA,TGTGCCAGCAGCCAAGAAACAGGGGGTACCACCGGGGAGCTGTTTTTT,CASSQETGGTTGELFF
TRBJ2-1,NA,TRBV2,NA,TGTGCCAGCAGCGATACAGACAATGAGCAGTTCTTC,CASSDTDNEQFF
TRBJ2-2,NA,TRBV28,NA,TGTGCCAGCAGCCACTTGGGGCAGGGTGGGACCGGGGAGCTGTTTTTT,CASSHLGQGGTGELFF
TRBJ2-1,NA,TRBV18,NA,TGTGCCAGCTCACCCTTACAGGAAGCTACAGCCAATGAGCAGTTCTTC,CASSPLQEATANEQFF
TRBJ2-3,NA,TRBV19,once,TGTGCCAGTAGTACCCCCACAGATACGCAGTATTTT,CASSTPTDTQYF
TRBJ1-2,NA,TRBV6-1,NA,TGTGCCAGTGTACCACTAAACTATGGCTACACCTTC,CASVPLNYGYTF
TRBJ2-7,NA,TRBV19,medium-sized,TGTGCCAGTAGTATAGGGGAACAGCCACACTACGAGCAGTACTTC,CASSIGEQPHYEQYF